The 27 T cell receptor beta chains below were found in one sample sequenced in a study of blood T cell repertoires in COVID-19. Repertoires were generated with immunoSEQ multiplex PCR, while TCRdb's copy carries only in-frame clones and drops some. The profile shows approximately 200,000 clones, roughly nine tenths of them singletons. Input material: PBMCs or T cells enriched from blood (not recorded which). Receptors were obtained from a woman aged 40 to 50 with acute COVID-19.

The rearrangement joins TRBV7-3 to TRBJ1-1, with TRBD1 identical over 7 bases. The CDR3 sequence is 15 residues long. Unmatched junction bases numbered 5, after V lost 2 bases and J lost 2 bases. Germline CDR1 is SGHTA and CDR2 is FQGTGA. CDR3 nucleotide sequence: TGTGCCAGCAGCTTAGAAGGGGGCGGTAACACTGAAGCTTTCTTT. Encoded protein: CASSLEGGGNTEAFF. The full variable domain, in which reference TRBV7-3 and TRBJ1-1 provide the parts outside the CDR3, is GAGVSQTPSNKVTEKGKYVELRCDPISGHTALYWYRQSLGQGPEFLIYFQGTGAADDSGLPNDRFFAVRPEGSVSTLKIQRTERGDSAVYLCASSLEGGGNTEAFFGQGTRLTVV.

This clone was counted between two and nine times. The chain combines TRBV30 with TRBJ1-5; 10 bases fit TRBD1. V shed 2 bases and J 4 bases; nucleotides not matched to a gene: 5. The CDR3 has 15 amino acids. Germline V gene sequence: CDR1 GTSNPN, CDR2 SVGIG (reference sequence). CDR3 DNA sequence: TGTGCCTGGAGTCAAGGGGGACAGGGGAATCAGCCCCAGCATTTT. This sequence encodes CAWSQGGQGNQPQHF.

This clone was detected once. This chain uses TRBV18 with TRBJ2-2; 9 nucleotides align to TRBD2. The CDR3 has 14 amino acids. Losses at the gene ends were 3 bases for V and 10 bases for J; bases not matched to a gene: 6. Per germline, CDR1 KGHSH and CDR2 LQKENI. The CDR3 DNA sequence: TGTGCCAGCTCACCCCCGGGACTAGCCGCGGAGCTGTTTTTT. Its protein product is CASSPPGLAAELFF.

The chain's CDR3 is CATSRELGQGFEKLFF. The CDR3 bases are TGTGCCACCAGCAGAGAATTGGGACAGGGGTTTGAAAAACTGTTTTTT. This chain uses TRBV15 with TRBJ1-4, with 10 bases aligning to TRBD1. The trim removed 0 bases at V and 7 bases at J, leaving 5 bases unmatched. The CDR3 is 16 amino acids. CDR1 is LNHNV and CDR2 is YYDKDF in the germline V gene (reference sequence).

The chain carries TRBV19 and TRBJ2-3, with 14 bases matching TRBD2. V shed 5 bases and J 1 base; nucleotides not matched to a gene: 8. The V gene's germline CDR1 is LNHDA and CDR2 SQIVND (reference sequence). The CDR3 sequence is 18 residues long. Written as DNA, the CDR3 is TGTGCCAGTAGTGCGAGGGGACTAGCGGGGGCCCGCACAGATACGCAGTATTTT. This codes for CASSARGLAGARTDTQYF.

The chain joins TRBV7-9 to TRBJ2-3; D is perhaps TRBD2 (6 bases). Germline V gene data show CDR1 as SEHNR and CDR2 as FQNEAQ (reference sequence). The CDR3 is 14 amino acids. V was pared by 6 bases and J by 1 base, with 11 bases between. The CDR3 DNA follows: TGTGCCAGCAGTACTACGGGGGGCACAGATACGCAGTATTTT. It encodes CASSTTGGTDTQYF.

The chain has TRBV19 and TRBJ1-2; 9 bases are a match to TRBD1. Trimming took 11 bases from V and 5 from J; bases not matched to a gene: 12. The CDR3 length is 14 residues. The V gene's germline CDR1 is LNHDA and CDR2 SQIVND (reference sequence). The CDR3 sequence is CAAVDLGQGYGYTF. The CDR3 DNA sequence: TGTGCCGCGGTCGATTTAGGACAGGGGTATGGCTACACCTTC. The whole variable domain, remainder taken from reference TRBV19 and TRBJ1-2, is DGGITQSPKYLFRKEGQNVTLSCEQNLNHDAMYWYRQDPGQGLRLIYYSQIVNDFQKGDIAEGYSVSREKKESFPLTVTSAQKNPTAFYLCAAVDLGQGYGYTFGSGTRLTVV.

This clone was detected only once. The chain recombines TRBV4-1 with TRBJ1-4; 8 bases line up with TRBD1. The CDR3 sequence is 15 residues long. V lost 3 bases to trimming and J lost 7 bases; unmatched junction nucleotides: 7. Germline CDR1 MGHRA, CDR2 YSYEKL. The DNA of the CDR3 is TGCGCCAGCAGCCACCCGGACAGGGTTGGTGAAAAACTGTTTTTT. Translating it yields CASSHPDRVGEKLFF.

This rearrangement joins TRBV27 to TRBJ1-6; TRBD1 is a possible D gene (6 bases). The ends were cut back, 3 bases at V and 9 bases at J, with 9 bases in the middle. Looked up from germline, CDR1 is MNHEY and CDR2 is SMNVEV (reference sequence). This CDR3 spans 13 amino acids. The CDR3 loop reads CASSFRTASPLHF. In nucleotides, the CDR3 is TGTGCCAGCAGTTTCCGGACAGCTTCACCCCTCCACTTT.

The V and J genes are TRBV28 and TRBJ2-1; perhaps TRBD1 as D (5 bases). Deletions cut 6 bases from V and 6 bases from J, with 18 bases between. Germline CDR1 is MDHEN and CDR2 is SYDVKM. CDR3 length: 15 amino acids. The chain's CDR3 is CASSLGQGTANEQFF. In DNA form, the CDR3 reads TGTGCCAGCAGCTTGGGGCAGGGTACTGCCAATGAGCAGTTCTTC.

This rearrangement joins TRBV2 to TRBJ2-2, with 8 bases identical to TRBD2. Losses at the gene ends were 8 bases for V and 4 bases for J; bases not matched to a gene: 6. CDR1 is SNHLY and CDR2 is FYNNEI in the germline V gene. CDR3 length: 14 residues. The CDR3 DNA reads as TGTGCCAGCTGCAGGACTAGCAGCACCGGGGAGCTGTTTTTT. It codes for CASCRTSSTGELFF. Filled out from reference TRBV2 and TRBJ2-2, the complete variable domain reads EPEVTQTPSHQVTQMGQEVILRCVPISNHLYFYWYRQILGQKVEFLVSFYNNEISEKSEIFDDQFSVERPDGSNFTLKIRSTKLEDSAMYFCASCRTSSTGELFFGEGSRLTVL.

The chain carries TRBV7-9 and TRBJ2-1; 8 positions match TRBD2. V was pared by 1 base and J by 6 bases, with 8 bases of the junction left unmatched. The CDR3 has 16 amino acids. Germline V gene sequence: CDR1 SEHNR, CDR2 FQNEAQ (reference sequence). For the CDR3, the DNA is TGTGCCAGCAGCTTAGGGCTCGGGGGGGGACGCAATGAGCAGTTCTTC. Translating gives CASSLGLGGGRNEQFF.

In this sample, this clone turned up once. The chain couples TRBV18 to TRBJ2-1; 7 bases line up with TRBD2. The trim removed 3 bases at V and 5 bases at J, leaving 7 bases unmatched. Per germline, CDR1 KGHSH and CDR2 LQKENI. The CDR3 has 15 residues. CDR3 protein: CASSPAGETNNEQFF. For the CDR3, the DNA is TGTGCCAGCTCACCGGCGGGAGAGACGAACAATGAGCAGTTCTTC.

This clone was seen once. The chain joins TRBV7-2 to TRBJ2-5; D is perhaps TRBD1 (7 bases). This CDR3 has 16 residues. V lost 5 bases to trimming and J lost 1 base, with 17 bases between them. Germline V gene sequence: CDR1 SGHTA, CDR2 FQGNSA. The chain's CDR3 is CASSGQGGQTQETQYF. The CDR3 coding sequence is TGTGCCAGCAGCGGGCAGGGGGGACAGACCCAAGAGACCCAGTACTTC.

Only a few counts were recorded for this clone. The chain combines TRBV5-1 with TRBJ1-1; TRBD1 might be the D (5 bases). The germline CDR1 and CDR2 sequences are SGHRS and YFSETQ. V gave up 0 bases and J gave up 4 bases, with 13 bases separating them. The CDR3 is 15 amino acids. The CDR3 sequence: CASSLAPGEVTEAFF. Here the CDR3 DNA reads TGCGCCAGCAGCTTGGCTCCGGGGGAGGTCACTGAAGCTTTCTTT.

The gene calls are TRBV24-1 and TRBJ2-3; 12 bases map to TRBD2. V gave up 9 bases and J gave up 0 bases; unmatched junction bases: 9. This CDR3 comprises 17 residues. Germline CDR1 and CDR2: KGHDR and SFDVKD. Written as DNA, the CDR3 is TGTGCCACCGGGGCAGGACTAGCGGGATACAGCACAGATACGCAGTATTTT. This sequence encodes CATGAGLAGYSTDTQYF.

This clone has more than one count but fewer than ten. V and J are TRBV4-3 and TRBJ2-6; no clear D gene. The germline gives CDR1 LGHNA, CDR2 YSLEER. The CDR3 extends over 16 amino acids. V lost 0 bases to trimming and J lost 0 bases, with 6 bases between them. The CDR3 protein is CASSQDLSSGANVLTF. In DNA, the CDR3 is TGCGCCAGCAGCCAAGACCTCAGCTCTGGGGCCAACGTCCTGACTTTC.

V gene TRBV4-1 combines with J gene TRBJ2-1; the D gene is possibly TRBD2 (6 bases). Germline V gene sequence: CDR1 MGHRA, CDR2 YSYEKL. This CDR3 is built from 13 residues. V lost 4 bases, J lost 8 bases, and 12 bases lay in between. The CDR3 DNA is TGCGCCAGCAGCCCAGTTATAGCGGATGAGCAGTTCTTC. Residues: CASSPVIADEQFF.

The chain couples TRBV6-5 to TRBJ2-7; D is unresolved. Germline CDR1 MNHEY, CDR2 SVGAGI. V was trimmed by 6 bases and J by 0 bases, leaving 15 bases between them. This CDR3 spans 15 amino acids. The CDR3: CASSHEAGSSYEQYF. CDR3 nucleotides: TGTGCCAGCAGCCACGAGGCTGGTAGCTCCTACGAGCAGTACTTC.

The chain uses TRBV19 and TRBJ2-3; D remains ambiguous. Trimming pared 7 bases from V and 2 bases from J, leaving 10 bases between. CDR3 length equals 13 residues. Germline V gene sequence: CDR1 LNHDA, CDR2 SQIVND (reference sequence). CDR3 sequence (DNA): TGTGCCAGTAAACCTAGAGACACAGATACGCAGTATTTT. Amino acids: CASKPRDTDTQYF.

V is TRBV27 and J is TRBJ2-5; TRBD2 agrees at 7 bases. The V and J ends lost 8 bases and 5 bases, in that order; junction bases with no gene match: 5. Germline CDR1 and CDR2: MNHEY and SMNVEV (reference sequence). This CDR3 has 12 residues. CDR3 DNA: TGTGCCAGCGGGAGGGGTCCCGAGACCCAGTACTTC. Translation gives CASGRGPETQYF.

The rearrangement joins TRBV4-1 to TRBJ2-7; D may be TRBD2 (5 bases). The CDR3 totals 16 residues. Germline V gene data show CDR1 as MGHRA and CDR2 as YSYEKL. Trimming shortened V by 0 bases and J by 3 bases, and 15 bases separated the two germline ends. The CDR3: CASSQDVDGSVYEQYF. The CDR3 DNA reads as TGCGCCAGCAGCCAAGATGTCGATGGGAGCGTCTACGAGCAGTACTTC.

V usage is TRBV30 and J usage is TRBJ1-4; D may be TRBD1 (5 bases). V lost 1 base to trimming and J lost 6 bases, with 21 bases between them. The CDR3 is 17 residues long. Looked up from germline, CDR1 is GTSNPN and CDR2 is SVGIG (reference sequence). DNA for the CDR3: TGTGCCTGGAGTGGTCGACGATTTCAGGGAGGTGATGAAAAACTGTTTTTT. It encodes CAWSGRRFQGGDEKLFF.

The genes are TRBV7-8 and TRBJ2-7, with TRBD1 identical over 10 bases. The V segment lost 5 bases and the J segment 2 bases; nucleotides outside the gene matches: 3. Germline CDR1 and CDR2: SGHVS and FQNEAQ. CDR3 size: 14 residues. The CDR3 reads CASSTDRGPYEQYF. In DNA, the CDR3 is TGTGCCAGCAGCACAGACAGGGGGCCCTACGAGCAGTACTTC.

This clone came up once. The chain combines TRBV2 with TRBJ2-6, with 9 bases aligning to TRBD1. Trimming removed 4 bases from V and 1 base from J; junction bases left unmatched: 5. The length of the CDR3 is 17 residues. Germline CDR1 SNHLY, CDR2 FYNNEI. This CDR3 is CASSGDRGVSGANVLTF. The CDR3, as DNA: TGTGCCAGCAGTGGCGACAGGGGGGTTTCTGGGGCCAACGTCCTGACTTTC. Full variable domain (missing parts from reference TRBV2 and TRBJ2-6): EPEVTQTPSHQVTQMGQEVILRCVPISNHLYFYWYRQILGQKVEFLVSFYNNEISEKSEIFDDQFSVERPDGSNFTLKIRSTKLEDSAMYFCASSGDRGVSGANVLTFGAGSRLTVL.

This clone was seen a single time. This rearrangement joins TRBV9 to TRBJ1-1; the D is unclear. The CDR3 sequence is 13 residues long. In germline, CDR1 is SGDLS, CDR2 YYNGEE. V was cut by 0 bases and J by 0 bases, with 3 bases left in between. This chain's CDR3 is CASSVGMNTEAFF. The CDR3 DNA reads TGTGCCAGCAGCGTAGGTATGAACACTGAAGCTTTCTTT.

This sequence joins TRBV11-2 and TRBJ1-1, with D uncertain. This CDR3 has 14 residues. CDR1 and CDR2 from the germline V gene are SGHAT and FQNNGV. Trimming left V 0 bases short and J 1 base short, with 6 bases between. DNA for the CDR3: TGTGCCAGCAGCTTAGAGGCGGAGAACACTGAAGCTTTCTTT. As protein: CASSLEAENTEAFF.